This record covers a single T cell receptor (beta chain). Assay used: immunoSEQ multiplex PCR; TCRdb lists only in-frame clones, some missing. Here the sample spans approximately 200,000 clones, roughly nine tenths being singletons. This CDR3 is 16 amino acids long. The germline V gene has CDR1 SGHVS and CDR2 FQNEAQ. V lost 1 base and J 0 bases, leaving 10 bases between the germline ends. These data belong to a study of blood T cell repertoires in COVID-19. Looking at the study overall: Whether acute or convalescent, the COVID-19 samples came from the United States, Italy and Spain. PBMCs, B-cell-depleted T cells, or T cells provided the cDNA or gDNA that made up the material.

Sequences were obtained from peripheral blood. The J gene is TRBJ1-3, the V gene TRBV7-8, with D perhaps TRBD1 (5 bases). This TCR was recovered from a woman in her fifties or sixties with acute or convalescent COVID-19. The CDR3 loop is CASSLVTGPSGNTIYF. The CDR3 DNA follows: TGTGCCAGCAGCTTAGTAACAGGCCCCTCTGGAAACACCATATATTTT.